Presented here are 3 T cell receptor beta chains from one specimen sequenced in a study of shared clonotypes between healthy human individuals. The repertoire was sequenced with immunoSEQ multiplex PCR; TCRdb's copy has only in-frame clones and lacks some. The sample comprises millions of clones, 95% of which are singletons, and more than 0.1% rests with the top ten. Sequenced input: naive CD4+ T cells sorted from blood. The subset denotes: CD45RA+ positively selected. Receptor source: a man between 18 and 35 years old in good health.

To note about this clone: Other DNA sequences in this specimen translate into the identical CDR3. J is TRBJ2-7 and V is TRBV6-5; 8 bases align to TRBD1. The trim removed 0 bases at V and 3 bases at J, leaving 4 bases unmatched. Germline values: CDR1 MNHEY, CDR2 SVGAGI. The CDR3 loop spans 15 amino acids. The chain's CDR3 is CASSYSGTGLYEQYF. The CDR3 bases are TGTGCCAGCAGTTACTCCGGGACAGGCCTCTACGAGCAGTACTTC.

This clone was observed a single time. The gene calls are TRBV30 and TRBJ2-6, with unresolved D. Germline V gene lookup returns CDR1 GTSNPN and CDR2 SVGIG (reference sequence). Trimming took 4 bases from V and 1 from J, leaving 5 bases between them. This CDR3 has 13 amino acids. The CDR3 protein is CAWKPSGANVLTF. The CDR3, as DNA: TGTGCCTGGAAACCATCTGGGGCCAACGTCCTGACTTTC.

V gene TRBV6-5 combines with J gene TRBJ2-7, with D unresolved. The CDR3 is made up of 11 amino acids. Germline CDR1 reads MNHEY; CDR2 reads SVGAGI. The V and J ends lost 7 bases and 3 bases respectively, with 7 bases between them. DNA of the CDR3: TGTGCCAGCACCGGAGACTACGAGCAGTACTTC. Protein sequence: CASTGDYEQYF.